Shown below are 13 T cell receptor beta chains from a single sample sequenced in a study of T cells in Graves' hyperthyroidism and ophthalmopathy. There were TCR beta CDR3 regions amplified from RNA transcripts. Carried out on the TCR CDR3, a first-round RT-PCR used the HTBI primer set. From the multiplex PCR reads, TCRdb called clonotypes with MiXCR, one entry per CDR3 protein. The sample records fewer than 650,000 distinct CDR3 sequences, approximately 13% being singletons. Specimen: blood. These receptors all come from a woman aged 25-40 years with Graves' hyperthyroidism that later progressed to Graves' ophthalmopathy.

The CDR3 DNA reads as TGTGCCTGGAGGGGTCTAGTCCCCGGGGAGCTGTTTTTT. The encoded protein is CAWRGLVPGELFF. The chain employs TRBV30 and TRBJ2-2; D ambiguous. The CDR3 is 13 amino acids. V shed 3 bases and J shed 6 bases, with 11 bases lying between them. Germline CDR1 is GTSNPN and CDR2 is SVGIG (reference sequence).

This clonotype was counted ten times or more. The CDR3 is CASTGDTQYF. Here the CDR3 DNA reads TGCGCCAGCACTGGCGATACGCAGTATTTT. The chain joins TRBV5-1 to TRBJ2-3; D gene ambiguous. Trimming removed 6 bases from V and 6 bases from J, with 5 bases in between. Germline loops: CDR1 SGHRS, CDR2 YFSETQ. This CDR3 spans 10 amino acids.

This clonotype was counted only a few times. The germline gene is not matched at one end of the junction; a read error may be the cause. The V call is TRBV5-1, the J call TRBJ2-2, with 13 bases fitting TRBD2. CDR1 and CDR2 from the germline V gene are SGHRS and YFSETQ. This CDR3 has 14 amino acids. DNA for the CDR3: TGCGTCAGCGGACTAGCGGGAGATACGGGGGAGCTGTTTTTT. This codes for CVSGLAGDTGELFF.

This clonotype was observed at least ten times. The J gene is TRBJ2-2, the V gene TRBV7-9, with 12 bases aligning to TRBD2. The CDR3 length is 15 residues. The V gene's germline CDR1 is SEHNR and CDR2 FQNEAQ (reference sequence). Losses at the gene ends were 5 bases for V and 6 bases for J; bases not matched to a gene: 4. This CDR3 is CASSIRTSGAGELFF. CDR3 DNA sequence: TGTGCCAGCAGCATAAGGACTAGCGGGGCCGGGGAGCTGTTTTTT.

This clonotype was seen at least ten times. The chain uses TRBV29-1 and TRBJ2-6; D is possibly TRBD1 (5 bases). Germline V gene lookup returns CDR1 SQVTM and CDR2 ANQGSEA. V was clipped by 2 bases and J by 1 base, with 15 bases between them. The CDR3 is 17 amino acids. CDR3 sequence: CSVESGRADSGANVLTF. DNA for the CDR3: TGCAGCGTTGAAAGTGGCAGGGCGGATTCTGGGGCCAACGTCCTGACTTTC.

This clonotype was observed at least ten times. The gene calls are TRBV11-1 and TRBJ2-7; 7 positions agree with TRBD1. Per the germline V gene, CDR1 is SGHAT and CDR2 is FQDESV (reference sequence). J lost 3 bases, V lost 5 bases, and 7 bases had no gene match. This CDR3 has 14 residues. CDR3 loop: CASSHLGQDYEQYF. The CDR3 DNA follows: TGTGCCAGCAGCCACCTCGGACAGGACTACGAGCAGTACTTC.

About this clonotype: Because the CDR3 is missing its conserved closing phenylalanine or tryptophan, this is likely a read error. The chain has TRBV15 and TRBJ1-2; no definite D call. The V gene lost 0 bases and the J gene lost 8 bases, with 13 bases spanning the gap. Germline V gene lookup returns CDR1 LNHNV and CDR2 YYDKDF (reference sequence). The CDR3 consists of 14 residues. The CDR3 protein is CATSRDSSSSGYTV. The CDR3 DNA is TGTGCCACCAGCAGAGATTCGTCGTCCTCGGGCTACACCGTC.

The chain employs TRBV4-2 and TRBJ1-1; D ambiguous. The V end lost 0 bases, the J end lost 11 bases, and 16 bases lay between the germline ends. This CDR3 spans 14 amino acids. Germline values: CDR1 LGHNA, CDR2 YNFKEQ. CDR3 in amino acids: CASSQEGPLRGAFF. DNA of the CDR3: TGTGCCAGCAGCCAAGAAGGCCCCCTCCGGGGTGCTTTCTTT.

This clonotype occurred many times. The chain is built from TRBV6-1 and TRBJ1-1; D remains unclear. Trimming shortened V by 4 bases and J by 3 bases, and 6 bases separated the two germline ends. The CDR3 spans 12 residues. Germline CDR1 and CDR2: MNHNS and SASEGT. The CDR3 DNA reads TGTGCCAGCAGTGTAATGGACACTGAAGCTTTCTTT. Translating gives CASSVMDTEAFF.

This clonotype was seen many times. The rearrangement joins TRBV20-1 to TRBJ2-2; 8 nucleotides line up with TRBD2. V dropped 4 bases and J dropped 7; count of bases not matched to a gene: 11. Germline values: CDR1 DFQATT, CDR2 SNEGSKA (reference sequence). The CDR3 contains 15 residues. The CDR3 DNA sequence: TGCAGTGCTAAACAAAGCGGGAGATGGGGCGGGGAGCTGTTTTTT. Its translation: CSAKQSGRWGGELFF.

The V call is TRBV14, the J call TRBJ1-5; no clear D. Germline V lookup: CDR1 SGHDN, CDR2 FVKESK. This CDR3 has 14 amino acids. V was cut by 2 bases and J by 7 bases, with 12 bases left in between. Here the CDR3 DNA reads TGTGCCAGCAGCCAAAGTGCGGATATCCAGCCCCAGCATTTT. Protein: CASSQSADIQPQHF.

This clonotype occurred a few times. An end of the junction does not agree with germline; a read error may underlie this. The chain is built from TRBV12-3 or TRBV12-4 and TRBJ2-1, with 9 bases lining up with TRBD2. The CDR3 has 16 residues. CDR3 nucleotides: TGTGCCAGCAGTTTAGAGGCGGGGGGGGCCTACAATAAGCAGTTCTTC. Translation gives CASSLEAGGAYNKQFF.

The chain carries TRBV7-9 and TRBJ1-2, with a possible D match to TRBD1 (5 bases). The CDR3 totals 14 residues. Per germline, CDR1 SEHNR and CDR2 FQNEAQ (reference sequence). The V end lost 2 bases, the J end lost 4 bases, and 11 bases lay between the germline ends. The CDR3 loop is CASSLYGDRYGYTF. CDR3 nucleotide sequence: TGTGCCAGCAGCTTATACGGGGACCGCTATGGCTACACCTTC.